The 6 T cell receptor beta chains listed next were all sequenced from one sample in a study of beta chain features in type 1 diabetes. Broader study findings: Type 1 diabetes patients showed a moderate but significant shortening of TCRB CDR3s in all four CD4+ subsets.

Since all of the isolated RNA was reverse transcribed, expressed TCRB transcripts were what got sequenced. Measured with immunoSEQ multiplex PCR; TCRdb has only the in-frame clones, and not every one. The sample lists hundreds of thousands of clones; 13% were seen once. Their antigen targets remain unknown. What was sequenced was naive CD4+ T cells from blood. The receptors originated from a young man with type 1 diabetes.

This clone was seen only a few times. The chain joins TRBV6-1 to TRBJ1-1; D unresolved. The length of the CDR3 is 12 residues. The germline CDR1 and CDR2 sequences are MNHNS and SASEGT. V shed 6 bases and J shed 4 bases, with 9 bases lying between them. DNA for the CDR3: TGTGCCAGCAGGGACCCTACCACTGAAGCTTTCTTT. Its protein product is CASRDPTTEAFF.

This clone was found a few times. The genes are TRBV30 and TRBJ1-2; D gene uncertain. The CDR3 runs to 10 residues. V lost 4 bases to trimming and J lost 7 bases, with 7 bases between them. Germline V lookup: CDR1 GTSNPN, CDR2 SVGIG (reference sequence). CDR3 protein: CAWKGSGYTF. The CDR3 DNA reads as TGTGCCTGGAAGGGCTCTGGCTACACCTTC.

The gene calls are TRBV7-3 and TRBJ2-3; D is unclear. The CDR3 has 14 residues. V was clipped by 6 bases and J by 0 bases, with 10 bases between them. Germline-derived CDR1 and CDR2 are SGHTA and FQGTGA. CDR3 protein: CASSSNPSTDTQYF. Here the CDR3 DNA reads TGTGCCAGCAGTTCAAACCCTAGCACAGATACGCAGTATTTT.

The J gene is TRBJ2-1, the V gene TRBV7-9; D might be TRBD2 (6 bases). Trimming removed 0 bases from V and 1 base from J, with 10 bases in between. CDR1 and CDR2 from the germline V gene are SEHNR and FQNEAQ (reference sequence). The CDR3 loop spans 16 amino acids. CDR3 protein: CASSLAVAASYNEQFF. The CDR3 DNA follows: TGTGCCAGCAGCTTAGCAGTAGCGGCTTCCTACAATGAGCAGTTCTTC.

In its sample, this clone was seen a few times. J is TRBJ2-3 and V is TRBV4-1, with D tentatively TRBD1 or TRBD2 (5 bases each). V dropped 4 bases and J dropped 4 bases, with 12 bases sitting between them. The CDR3 contains 14 residues. Germline-derived CDR1 and CDR2 are MGHRA and YSYEKL. DNA of the CDR3: TGCGCCAGCAGCCGTTCGAGGGGATCAGATACGCAGTATTTT. Residues: CASSRSRGSDTQYF.

This clone was recorded only once. The rearrangement links TRBV5-1 to TRBJ1-2, with D uncertain. V shed 0 bases and J shed 0 bases, with 6 bases lying between them. Germline loops: CDR1 SGHRS, CDR2 YFSETQ. The CDR3 is 14 residues long. CDR3 in DNA: TGCGCCAGCAGCTTGGGAAAGTCTAACTATGGCTACACCTTC. Its translation is CASSLGKSNYGYTF.